This T cell receptor beta chain was observed in a study of control samples from healthy donors and cancer patients. The CDR3 contains 15 residues. CDR1 and CDR2 (germline): SEHNR, FQNEAQ (reference sequence). With V trimmed by 4 bases and J by 5 bases, 10 bases remained unmatched. Using immunoSEQ multiplex PCR, the repertoire was profiled, and TCRdb retains in-frame clones only, with some absent. The sample carries about 160,000 clones, 90% to 95% recorded once. The sequencing sample was made of blood. This TCR was sampled from a woman aged 30 to 39 in good health. This chain joins TRBV7-9 and TRBJ2-7; 8 nucleotides match TRBD1. The CDR3 here is CASSSRDRQDHEQYF. The CDR3 coding sequence is TGTGCCAGCAGCTCCCGGGACAGGCAAGATCACGAGCAGTACTTC.